This T cell receptor beta chain was obtained from a study of T cell responses to AZD1222 COVID-19 vaccine. Points from the study as a whole: Clonal diversity may have been underestimated, and the donors were mostly white British, with more females than males. Rises in breadth and depth of Spike-specific TCRs came after two AZD1222 doses. Spike was spanned by vaccine-associated CD4 TCRs, with dominance at 160-218 and 743-854.

With respect to this clone: As yet, its antigen is unknown.

Profiling relied on immunoSEQ multiplex PCR, and the TCRdb table lists in-frame clones only, not all of them. The sample holds 180,000 or so clones, more than 75% seen once. The CDR3 totals 18 residues. V shed 3 bases, J shed 1 base, and the junction held 4 bases outside the gene matches. Germline lookup yields CDR1 SGHRS and CDR2 YFSETQ. Pooled in the analysis were second doses at about 4 or about 12 weeks. This clonotype was sampled from an adult who received the AZD1222 COVID-19 vaccine. The source material was peripheral blood, sampled 28 days after the second AZD1222 dose. The chain recombines TRBV5-1 with TRBJ2-1, with 16 bases aligning to TRBD2. CDR3 sequence reads: CASSSGLAGGGSYNEQFF. In DNA form, the CDR3 reads TGCGCCAGCAGCTCGGGACTAGCGGGAGGGGGATCCTACAATGAGCAGTTCTTC.